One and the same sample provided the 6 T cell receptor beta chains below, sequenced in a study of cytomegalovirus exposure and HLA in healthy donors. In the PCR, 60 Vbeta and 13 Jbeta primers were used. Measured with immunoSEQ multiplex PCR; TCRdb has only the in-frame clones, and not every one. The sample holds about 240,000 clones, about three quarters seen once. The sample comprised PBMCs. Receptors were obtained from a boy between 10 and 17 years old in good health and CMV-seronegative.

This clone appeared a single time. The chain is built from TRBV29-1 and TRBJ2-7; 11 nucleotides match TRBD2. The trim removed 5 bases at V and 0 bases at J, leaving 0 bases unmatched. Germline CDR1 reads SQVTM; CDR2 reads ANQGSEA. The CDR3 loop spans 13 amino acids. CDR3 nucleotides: TGCAGCGTTACTAGCGGGAGCTCCTACGAGCAGTACTTC. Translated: CSVTSGSSYEQYF.

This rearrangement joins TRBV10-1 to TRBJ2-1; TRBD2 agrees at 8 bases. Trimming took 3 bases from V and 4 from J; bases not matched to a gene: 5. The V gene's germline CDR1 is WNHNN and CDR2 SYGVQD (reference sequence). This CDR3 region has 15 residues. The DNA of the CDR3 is TGCGCCAGCAGTGAACGAGCGGGAGAGTACAATGAGCAGTTCTTC. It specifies CASSERAGEYNEQFF.

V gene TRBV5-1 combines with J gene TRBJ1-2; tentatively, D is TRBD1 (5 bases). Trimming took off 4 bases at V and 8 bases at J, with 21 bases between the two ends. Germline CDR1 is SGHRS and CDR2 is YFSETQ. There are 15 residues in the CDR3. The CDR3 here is CASSALTVSPQGYTF. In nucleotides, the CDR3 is TGCGCCAGCAGCGCGTTGACAGTATCCCCGCAGGGCTACACCTTC.

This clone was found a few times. The CDR3 reads CAWSLLPGRTDTQYF. For the CDR3, the DNA is TGTGCCTGGAGTTTATTACCAGGGAGGACAGATACGCAGTATTTT. The chain employs TRBV30 and TRBJ2-3; D might be TRBD2 (6 bases). Looked up from germline, CDR1 is GTSNPN and CDR2 is SVGIG (reference sequence). V lost 2 bases and J lost 3, with 15 bases in between. The CDR3 extends over 15 amino acids.

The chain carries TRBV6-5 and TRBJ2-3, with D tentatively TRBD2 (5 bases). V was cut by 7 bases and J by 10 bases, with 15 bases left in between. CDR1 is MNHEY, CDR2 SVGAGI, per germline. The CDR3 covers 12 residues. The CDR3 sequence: CASTERTGPQYF. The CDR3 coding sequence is TGTGCCAGCACCGAGCGGACGGGTCCGCAGTATTTT.

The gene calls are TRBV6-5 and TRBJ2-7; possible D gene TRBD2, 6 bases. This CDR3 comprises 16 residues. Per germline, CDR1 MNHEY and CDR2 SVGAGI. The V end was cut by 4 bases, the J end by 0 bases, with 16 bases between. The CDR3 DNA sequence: TGTGCCAGCAGTTCCATTCTAGCGTACAGCTCCTACGAGCAGTACTTC. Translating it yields CASSSILAYSSYEQYF.